This TCR beta chain was retrieved from a study of shared clonotypes between healthy human individuals. Data came from immunoSEQ multiplex PCR; TCRdb stores just in-frame clones and leaves some out. The sample has some 2.3 million clones; 85% to 95% are singletons. This clone was seen a single time. Trimming stripped 3 bases from V and 6 bases from J, with 13 bases between. The CDR3 contains 14 residues. Germline lookup yields CDR1 SGHVS and CDR2 FQNEAQ. The receptor's source is a man aged 18 to 30 in good health. Some clones in this sample may be carry-over from other donors' samples. Sequencing was performed on naive CD4+ T cells from PBMCs. Indicated subset: CD45RA+ positively selected. The chain links TRBV7-8 to TRBJ2-3, with D possibly called TRBD1 or TRBD2 (5 bases each). The DNA for the CDR3 is TGTGCCAGCAGCTTCCGGGGTGCAGGGGATACGCAGTATTTT. Translation: CASSFRGAGDTQYF.